Each of the 20 T cell receptor beta chains below was sequenced from the same sample in a study of Ad26.COV2.S vaccination and SARS-CoV-2 variants. Treatment of the sample: about 20 received Ad26.COV2.S at low or high dose, single or two shots; 5 received placebo; per-sample allocation not given. The investigators took samples on day 63 after the first vaccine or placebo injection. Data came from immunoSEQ multiplex PCR; TCRdb stores just in-frame clones and leaves some out. This sample yields about 280,000 clones, of which around 87% are seen a single time; approximately 3.4% belongs to the top ten. Specimen: peripheral blood, collected in a trial of Ad26.COV2.S vaccine versus placebo. All receptors come from a person between 18 and 65 years old who received the Ad26.COV2.S COVID-19 vaccine or a placebo.

DNA for the CDR3: TGTGCCAGCAGCCACAGGGACCGCTATGGCTACACCTTC. Encoded protein: CASSHRDRYGYTF. The chain links TRBV11-1 to TRBJ1-2, with D perhaps TRBD1 (6 bases). The V gene's germline CDR1 is SGHAT and CDR2 FQDESV (reference sequence). The CDR3 has 13 amino acids. Trimming took off 5 bases at V and 4 bases at J, with 11 bases between the two ends.

The chain joins TRBV5-4 to TRBJ2-5, with no clear D. The CDR3 runs 16 residues. Germline V lookup: CDR1 SGHNT, CDR2 YYREEE (reference sequence). Trimming shortened V by 4 bases and J by 3 bases, and 19 bases separated the two germline ends. As DNA, the CDR3 is TGTGCCAGCAGCCCTCACCCCGGCCGGCCCGAAGAGACCCAGTACTTC. It encodes CASSPHPGRPEETQYF.

This chain connects TRBV5-5 to TRBJ1-2, with 8 bases aligning to TRBD1. Germline CDR1 and CDR2: SGHKS and YYEKEE (reference sequence). The ends lost 1 base at V and 6 bases at J; junction bases unmatched: 5. This CDR3 contains 14 residues. CDR3 DNA: TGTGCCAGCAGCTTGTCAGGGGGCGAAAATGGCTACACCTTC. It codes for CASSLSGGENGYTF. The full variable domain, completed using reference TRBV5-5 and TRBJ1-2, is DAGVTQSPTHLIKTRGQQVTLRCSPISGHKSVSWYQQVLGQGPQFIFQYYEKEERGRGNFPDRFSARQFPNYSSELNVNALLLGDSALYLCASSLSGGENGYTFGSGTRLTVV.

The gene calls are TRBV7-2 and TRBJ2-1; D is unclear. V was pared by 3 bases and J by 5 bases, with 11 bases between. CDR1 and CDR2 from the germline V gene are SGHTA and FQGNSA. The CDR3 runs to 14 residues. CDR3 nucleotides: TGTGCCAGCAGCTTTGAACAGATACACAATGAGCAGTTCTTC. It is translated as CASSFEQIHNEQFF.

V gene TRBV11-2 combines with J gene TRBJ1-2; 7 bases are a match to TRBD1. The CDR3 spans 15 residues. Germline V CDR1 and CDR2: SGHAT, FQNNGV. Trimming took 1 base from V and 5 from J; bases not matched to a gene: 7. In DNA form, the CDR3 reads TGTGCCAGCAGCTTAGGGGGACAGCTTACTTATGGCTACACCTTC. Translation gives CASSLGGQLTYGYTF. Full variable domain (missing parts from reference TRBV11-2 and TRBJ1-2): EAGVAQSPRYKIIEKRQSVAFWCNPISGHATLYWYQQILGQGPKLLIQFQNNGVVDDSQLPKDRFSAERLKGVDSTLKIQPAKLEDSAVYLCASSLGGQLTYGYTFGSGTRLTVV.

The CDR3 reads CASSYSGPGYEQYF. DNA for the CDR3: TGTGCCAGCAGTTACTCGGGACCCGGATACGAGCAGTACTTC. V gene TRBV6-5 combines with J gene TRBJ2-7; D may correspond to TRBD1 or TRBD2 (5 bases each). Germline V CDR1 and CDR2: MNHEY, SVGAGI. Trimming took 0 bases from V and 4 from J, leaving 10 bases between them. CDR3 size: 14 residues.

The CDR3 reads CAWRGGWTGELFF. The CDR3, as DNA: TGTGCCTGGAGGGGGGGCTGGACCGGGGAGCTGTTTTTT. This rearrangement joins TRBV30 to TRBJ2-2, with D possibly being TRBD1 or TRBD2 (6 bases each). CDR3 length: 13 amino acids. V lost 3 bases to trimming and J lost 5 bases, with 10 bases between them. Germline CDR1 reads GTSNPN; CDR2 reads SVGIG (reference sequence).

This clone was observed a handful of times. The chain links TRBV6-6 to TRBJ1-4; perhaps TRBD1 as D (6 bases). The CDR3 loop spans 14 amino acids. Looked up from germline, CDR1 is MNHNY and CDR2 is SVGAGI (reference sequence). Trimming left V 5 bases short and J 8 bases short, with 15 bases between. In DNA, the CDR3 is TGTGCCAGCAGTCCCCACAGGGTTGAAGAAAAACTGTTTTTT. This encodes CASSPHRVEEKLFF.

The V gene is TRBV7-2, the J gene TRBJ1-2; possibly TRBD1 for D (6 bases). V dropped 5 bases and J dropped 6 bases, with 22 bases sitting between them. The CDR3 runs to 16 residues. Germline loops: CDR1 SGHTA, CDR2 FQGNSA. The CDR3 reads CASSPEAPTGWDGYTF. The CDR3 DNA sequence: TGTGCCAGCAGCCCAGAAGCCCCAACAGGGTGGGATGGCTACACCTTC.

This clone has a single count. The CDR3 DNA is TGTGCCTGGAGTGTGGTTTGGGACGCCCGGTATGGCTACACCTTC. Translated, it gives CAWSVVWDARYGYTF. The V gene is TRBV30, the J gene TRBJ1-2, with TRBD1 as a possible D gene (5 bases). The germline V gene encodes CDR1 GTSNPN and CDR2 SVGIG (reference sequence). The CDR3 runs 15 residues. Trimming cost V 0 bases and J 5 bases, with 16 bases left between them.

The chain joins TRBV3-1 (or the pseudogene TRBV3-2) to TRBJ1-6; the D is unclear. Germline values: CDR1 LGHDT, CDR2 YNNKEL (reference sequence). The CDR3 runs 15 residues. V lost 0 bases, J lost 14 bases, and 17 bases lay in between. This CDR3 is CASSQDPPARYSLHF. DNA for the CDR3: TGTGCCAGCAGCCAAGATCCCCCGGCGAGGTATTCCCTCCACTTT.

The chain links TRBV28 to TRBJ1-1, with D possibly TRBD1 on 6 matching bases. Looked up from germline, CDR1 is MDHEN and CDR2 is SYDVKM. The CDR3 is made up of 15 amino acids. V lost 2 bases, J lost 3 bases, and 13 bases lay in between. The CDR3, as DNA: TGTGCCAGCAGTTTAGTCGGGGGCAAGGACACTGAAGCTTTCTTT. As protein: CASSLVGGKDTEAFF.

This clone came up once. J is TRBJ2-2 and V is TRBV10-3; 8 bases line up with TRBD1. Germline trimming cut 4 bases from V and 3 bases from J; bases unmatched to any gene: 4. Per the germline V gene, CDR1 is ENHRY and CDR2 is SYGVKD. The CDR3 covers 15 residues. The CDR3 is CAISAETGDTGELFF. CDR3 nucleotides: TGTGCCATCAGTGCCGAGACAGGGGACACCGGGGAGCTGTTTTTT.

The gene calls are TRBV19 and TRBJ2-7; the D gene is possibly TRBD1 (5 bases). Germline CDR1 and CDR2: LNHDA and SQIVND (reference sequence). The CDR3 spans 11 residues. The V end was cut by 5 bases, the J end by 7 bases, with 9 bases between. The CDR3 protein is CASSQGWEQYF. The CDR3, as DNA: TGTGCCAGTAGTCAGGGTTGGGAGCAGTACTTC.

A single count supports this clone. This chain joins TRBV9 and TRBJ1-6; D gene ambiguous. This CDR3 contains 12 residues. Germline V gives CDR1 SGDLS, CDR2 YYNGEE. V lost 4 bases to trimming and J lost 15 bases, with 14 bases between them. CDR3 residues: CASSPPAGHLHF. CDR3 nucleotide sequence: TGTGCCAGCAGCCCTCCCGCGGGTCACCTCCACTTT.

CDR3 region: CASRPTLYTDTQYF. CDR3 coding DNA: TGTGCCAGCAGACCAACTCTATACACAGATACGCAGTATTTT. This rearrangement joins TRBV6-6 to TRBJ2-3; D is ambiguous. Trimming shortened V by 6 bases and J by 2 bases, and 12 bases separated the two germline ends. The germline CDR1 and CDR2 sequences are MNHNY and SVGAGI (reference sequence). There are 14 residues in the CDR3.

The V gene is TRBV14, the J gene TRBJ1-4; D is uncertain. The ends were cut back, 2 bases at V and 7 bases at J, with 5 bases in the middle. This CDR3 has 12 amino acids. Germline CDR1 and CDR2: SGHDN and FVKESK. The CDR3 loop is CASSQSSEKLFF. The CDR3 DNA reads as TGTGCCAGCAGCCAAAGTAGTGAAAAACTGTTTTTT.

The chain combines TRBV6-2 or TRBV6-3 with TRBJ2-5; 9 nucleotides align to TRBD1. The CDR3 spans 15 residues. Germline V lookup: CDR1 MNHEY, CDR2 SVGEGT. The V segment lost 5 bases and the J segment 4 bases; nucleotides outside the gene matches: 8. Written as DNA, the CDR3 is TGTGCCAGCAGTCGAATCAGGACAGGGGCAGAGACCCAGTACTTC. Translation: CASSRIRTGAETQYF.

The chain carries TRBV5-5 and TRBJ2-3; no firm D call. This CDR3 spans 12 amino acids. Germline loops: CDR1 SGHKS, CDR2 YYEKEE (reference sequence). V was trimmed by 4 bases and J by 8 bases, leaving 11 bases between them. CDR3 bases: TGTGCCAGCAGCCCAGATGTCGGTACGCAGTATTTT. This gives the protein CASSPDVGTQYF. Based on the CDR3 plus reference TRBV5-5 and TRBJ2-3, the full variable domain is DAGVTQSPTHLIKTRGQQVTLRCSPISGHKSVSWYQQVLGQGPQFIFQYYEKEERGRGNFPDRFSARQFPNYSSELNVNALLLGDSALYLCASSPDVGTQYFGPGTRLTVL.

V usage is TRBV7-2 and J usage is TRBJ2-3; possibly TRBD1 or TRBD2 for D (6 bases each). V lost 5 bases to trimming and J lost 0 bases, with 18 bases between them. The germline V gene has CDR1 SGHTA and CDR2 FQGNSA. The CDR3 extends over 17 amino acids. The CDR3 nucleotides are TGTGCCAGCAGCCCTCTCCCGGGGGCGCGTAGCACAGATACGCAGTATTTT. It specifies CASSPLPGARSTDTQYF.